These 15 T cell receptor beta chains share one sample of origin, sequenced in a study of control samples from healthy donors and cancer patients. TCRdb keeps only in-frame clones here, not all; method: immunoSEQ multiplex PCR. The sample has 100,000 to 150,000 clones; under 90% are singletons. Sequencing used PBMCs. Receptor source: a man aged 50 to 60 with head and neck cancer.

The chain is built from TRBV18 and TRBJ2-2, with 8 bases fitting TRBD1. The germline V gene has CDR1 KGHSH and CDR2 LQKENI. The V gene end was trimmed by 1 base and the J gene end by 4 bases; junction bases not matched to a gene: 5. The CDR3 extends over 16 amino acids. CDR3 sequence (DNA): TGTGCCAGCTCACCACTGGGACAGGCGGGCACCGGGGAGCTGTTTTTT. It yields the protein CASSPLGQAGTGELFF. Drawing the rest from reference TRBV18 and TRBJ2-2, the complete variable domain is NAGVMQNPRHLVRRRGQEARLRCSPMKGHSHVYWYRQLPEEGLKFMVYLQKENIIDESGMPKERFSAEFPKEGPSILRIQQVVRGDSAAYFCASSPLGQAGTGELFFGEGSRLTVL.

The genes are TRBV6-2 or TRBV6-3 and TRBJ2-2, with D unclear. Germline V gives CDR1 MNHEY, CDR2 SVGEGT. The CDR3 is made up of 14 amino acids. The germline V and J ends were trimmed by 3 bases and 0 bases, with 5 bases remaining between them. The CDR3 DNA reads as TGTGCCAGCAGTTATAATACGAACACCGGGGAGCTGTTTTTT. Amino acid sequence: CASSYNTNTGELFF.

J is TRBJ2-1 and V is TRBV5-5, with 8 bases aligning to TRBD1. Trimming cost V 4 bases and J 6 bases; bases outside gene matches: 6. The CDR3 length is 14 residues. The germline gives CDR1 SGHKS, CDR2 YYEKEE (reference sequence). Written as DNA, the CDR3 is TGTGCCAGCAGCCCGCGGACAGGGACCAATGAGCAGTTCTTC. It is translated as CASSPRTGTNEQFF. Drawing the rest from reference TRBV5-5 and TRBJ2-1, the complete variable domain is DAGVTQSPTHLIKTRGQQVTLRCSPISGHKSVSWYQQVLGQGPQFIFQYYEKEERGRGNFPDRFSARQFPNYSSELNVNALLLGDSALYLCASSPRTGTNEQFFGPGTRLTVL.

Of note for this clone: Other DNA sequences in this sample translate to the same CDR3. The chain joins TRBV19 to TRBJ1-5, with TRBD1 identical over 7 bases. The germline V gene encodes CDR1 LNHDA and CDR2 SQIVND (reference sequence). The CDR3 consists of 15 residues. The V segment lost 3 bases and the J segment 2 bases; nucleotides outside the gene matches: 4. The CDR3 DNA sequence: TGTGCCAGTAGTATTGGGACAGTGGGCAATCAGCCCCAGCATTTT. It codes for CASSIGTVGNQPQHF.

The chain employs TRBV29-1 and TRBJ2-1, with 8 bases identical to TRBD1. This CDR3 comprises 16 residues. The J segment lost 0 bases and the V segment lost 3 bases, leaving 7 bases of the junction unmatched. Germline CDR1 SQVTM, CDR2 ANQGSEA. CDR3 region: CSVEGGRGHSYNEQFF. In DNA form, the CDR3 reads TGCAGCGTTGAGGGGGGCAGGGGGCACTCCTACAATGAGCAGTTCTTC.

The rearrangement joins TRBV10-1 to TRBJ2-7; 8 bases align to TRBD2. Germline CDR1 WNHNN, CDR2 SYGVQD (reference sequence). J was trimmed by 6 bases and V by 0 bases; bases with no gene match: 7. This CDR3 comprises 15 residues. The chain's CDR3 is CASSESSSGAGEQYF. The CDR3 coding sequence is TGCGCCAGCAGTGAGTCGAGTAGCGGGGCGGGCGAGCAGTACTTC.

The chain employs TRBV7-7 and TRBJ2-2; D gene uncertain. Germline V lookup: CDR1 SSHAT, CDR2 FNYEAQ (reference sequence). V was cut by 5 bases and J by 1 base, with 5 bases left in between. The CDR3 loop spans 13 amino acids. CDR3 in DNA: TGTGCCAGCAGCGTGGGGAACACCGGGGAGCTGTTTTTT. Its translation is CASSVGNTGELFF.

This chain links TRBV13 with TRBJ2-7; D not certain. Germline lookup yields CDR1 PRHDT and CDR2 FYEKMQ (reference sequence). V was shortened by 4 bases and J by 5 bases, with 9 bases between the two germline ends. The CDR3 is made up of 12 amino acids. The CDR3: CASSWRSNEQYF. CDR3 nucleotide sequence: TGTGCCAGCAGCTGGCGCAGCAACGAGCAGTACTTC.

The chain links TRBV6-2 or TRBV6-3 to TRBJ1-4, with 10 bases fitting TRBD1. V was clipped by 2 bases and J by 0 bases; unmatched bases: 6. The CDR3 has 18 residues. Germline V gene lookup returns CDR1 MNHEY and CDR2 SVGEGT. CDR3 bases: TGTGCCAGCAGTTACGCCCTCGGACAGGGGGCAACTAATGAAAAACTGTTTTTT. This gives the protein CASSYALGQGATNEKLFF.

V gene TRBV6-5 combines with J gene TRBJ2-1; no clear D gene. Trimming took off 10 bases at V and 7 bases at J, with 14 bases between the two ends. Germline loops: CDR1 MNHEY, CDR2 SVGAGI. The CDR3 covers 12 residues. Here the CDR3 reads CATGPVSNEQFF. In DNA, the CDR3 is TGTGCCACCGGGCCCGTTTCGAATGAGCAGTTCTTC.

This sequence joins TRBV7-2 and TRBJ1-3; D not certain. The CDR3 loop spans 12 amino acids. The ends were cut back, 3 bases at V and 4 bases at J, with 4 bases in the middle. The germline CDR1 and CDR2 sequences are SGHTA and FQGNSA. CDR3: CASSFPGNTIYF. The CDR3, as DNA: TGTGCCAGCAGCTTCCCCGGAAACACCATATATTTT.

V gene TRBV4-1 combines with J gene TRBJ1-3; no firm D call. The germline V and J ends were trimmed by 0 bases and 0 bases, with 6 bases remaining between them. Germline CDR1 MGHRA, CDR2 YSYEKL. This CDR3 spans 15 amino acids. CDR3 sequence: CASSQEFTSGNTIYF. The CDR3 DNA is TGCGCCAGCAGCCAAGAATTTACCTCTGGAAACACCATATATTTT.

This chain joins TRBV27 and TRBJ2-7; 12 bases are a match to TRBD1. Germline V gene sequence: CDR1 MNHEY, CDR2 SMNVEV (reference sequence). The CDR3 consists of 16 residues. V was clipped by 4 bases and J by 3 bases; unmatched bases: 7. The CDR3 region has the DNA TGTGCCAGCAGTTCGCGGGGGACAGGGGGCCGCTACGAGCAGTACTTC. Its translation: CASSSRGTGGRYEQYF.

This clone was recorded once. The chain couples TRBV27 to TRBJ1-1; 8 nucleotides match TRBD1. Germline CDR1 reads MNHEY; CDR2 reads SMNVEV (reference sequence). The V and J ends lost 3 bases and 7 bases, in that order; junction bases with no gene match: 10. The length of the CDR3 is 15 residues. CDR3 sequence: CASSFTGGGGDEAFF. CDR3 DNA: TGTGCCAGCAGTTTCACAGGGGGAGGGGGCGATGAAGCTTTCTTT.

The chain couples TRBV11-2 to TRBJ1-1; D not resolved. Germline CDR1 is SGHAT and CDR2 is FQNNGV. Trimming took 1 base from V and 1 from J, leaving 7 bases between them. The CDR3 has 14 residues. This CDR3 is CASSLVIRNTEAFF. CDR3 sequence (DNA): TGTGCCAGCAGCTTAGTTATACGGAACACTGAAGCTTTCTTT.